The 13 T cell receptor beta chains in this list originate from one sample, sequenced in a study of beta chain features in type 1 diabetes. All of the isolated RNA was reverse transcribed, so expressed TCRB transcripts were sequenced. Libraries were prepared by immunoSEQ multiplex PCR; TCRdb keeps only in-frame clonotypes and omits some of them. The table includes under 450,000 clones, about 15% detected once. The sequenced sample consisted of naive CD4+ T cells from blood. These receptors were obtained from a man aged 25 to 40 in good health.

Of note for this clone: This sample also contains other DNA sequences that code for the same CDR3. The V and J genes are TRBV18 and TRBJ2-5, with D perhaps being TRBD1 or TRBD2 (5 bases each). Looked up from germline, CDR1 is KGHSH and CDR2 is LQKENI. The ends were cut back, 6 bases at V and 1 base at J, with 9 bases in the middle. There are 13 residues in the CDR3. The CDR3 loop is CASSPGAQETQYF. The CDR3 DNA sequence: TGTGCCAGCTCTCCCGGGGCCCAAGAGACCCAGTACTTC.

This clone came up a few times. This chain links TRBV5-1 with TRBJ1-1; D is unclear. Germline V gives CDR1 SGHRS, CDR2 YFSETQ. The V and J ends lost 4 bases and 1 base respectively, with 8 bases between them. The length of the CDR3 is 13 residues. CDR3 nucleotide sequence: TGCGCCAGCAGCCTCACGCAGAACACTGAAGCTTTCTTT. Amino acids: CASSLTQNTEAFF.

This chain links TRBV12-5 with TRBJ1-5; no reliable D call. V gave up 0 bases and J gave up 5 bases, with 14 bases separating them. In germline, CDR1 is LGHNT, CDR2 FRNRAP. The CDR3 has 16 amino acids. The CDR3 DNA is TGTGCTAGTGGTTTGGTACTTAGAGAAAACCATCAGCCCCAGCATTTT. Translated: CASGLVLRENHQPQHF.

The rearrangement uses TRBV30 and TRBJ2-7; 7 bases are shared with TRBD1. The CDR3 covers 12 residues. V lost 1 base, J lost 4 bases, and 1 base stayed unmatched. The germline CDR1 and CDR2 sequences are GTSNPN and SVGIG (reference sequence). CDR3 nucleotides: TGTGCCTGGAGTGGGGGACAGTACGAGCAGTACGTC. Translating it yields CAWSGGQYEQYV.

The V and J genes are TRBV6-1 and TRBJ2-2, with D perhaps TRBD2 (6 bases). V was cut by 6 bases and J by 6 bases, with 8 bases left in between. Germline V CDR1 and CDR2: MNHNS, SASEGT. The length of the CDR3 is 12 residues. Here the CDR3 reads CASRLAPGELFF. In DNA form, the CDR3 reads TGTGCCAGCAGACTAGCTCCCGGGGAGCTGTTTTTT.

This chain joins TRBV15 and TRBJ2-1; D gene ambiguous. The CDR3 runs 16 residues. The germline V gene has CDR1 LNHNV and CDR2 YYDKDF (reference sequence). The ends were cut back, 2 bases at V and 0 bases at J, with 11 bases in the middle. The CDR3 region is CATSRSPRSSYNEQFF. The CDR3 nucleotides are TGTGCCACCAGCAGATCCCCCCGGAGCTCCTACAATGAGCAGTTCTTC.

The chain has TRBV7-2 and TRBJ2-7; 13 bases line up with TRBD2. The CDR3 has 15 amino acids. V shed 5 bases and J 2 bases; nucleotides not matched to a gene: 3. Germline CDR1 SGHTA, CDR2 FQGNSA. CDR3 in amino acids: CASSGGTSGAYEQYF. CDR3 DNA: TGTGCCAGCAGCGGAGGGACTAGCGGGGCCTACGAGCAGTACTTC.

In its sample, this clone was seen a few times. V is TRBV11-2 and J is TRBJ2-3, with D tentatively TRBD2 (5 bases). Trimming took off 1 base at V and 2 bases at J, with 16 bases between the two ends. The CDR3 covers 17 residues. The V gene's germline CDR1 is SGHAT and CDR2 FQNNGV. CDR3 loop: CASSLGRGVTLTDTQYF. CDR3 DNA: TGTGCCAGCAGCTTAGGTCGGGGTGTGACTCTCACAGATACGCAGTATTTT.

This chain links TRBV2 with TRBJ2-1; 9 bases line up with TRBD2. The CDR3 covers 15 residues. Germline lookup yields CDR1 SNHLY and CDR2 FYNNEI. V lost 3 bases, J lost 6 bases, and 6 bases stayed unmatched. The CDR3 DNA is TGTGCCAGCAGTGATGGCGGGAGGGCCCGCAATGAGCAGTTCTTC. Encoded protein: CASSDGGRARNEQFF.

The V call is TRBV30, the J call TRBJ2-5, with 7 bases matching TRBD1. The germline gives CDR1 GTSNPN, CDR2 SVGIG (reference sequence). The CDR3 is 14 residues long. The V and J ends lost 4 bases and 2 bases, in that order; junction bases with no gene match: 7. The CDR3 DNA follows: TGTGCCTGGATAAAACCGGGACAGCAAGAGACCCAGTACTTC. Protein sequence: CAWIKPGQQETQYF.

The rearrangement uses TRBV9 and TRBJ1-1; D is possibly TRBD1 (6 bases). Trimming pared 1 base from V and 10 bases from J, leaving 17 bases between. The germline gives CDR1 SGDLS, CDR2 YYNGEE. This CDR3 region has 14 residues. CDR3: CASSVSGGALGAFF. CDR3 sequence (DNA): TGTGCCAGCAGCGTATCGGGGGGCGCGCTAGGAGCTTTCTTT.

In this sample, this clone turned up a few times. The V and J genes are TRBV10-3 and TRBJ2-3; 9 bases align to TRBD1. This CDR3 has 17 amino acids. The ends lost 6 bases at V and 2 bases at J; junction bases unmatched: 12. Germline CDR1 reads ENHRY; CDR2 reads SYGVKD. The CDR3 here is CAISTTPGQGSTDTQYF. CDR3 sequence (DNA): TGTGCCATCAGCACAACCCCAGGACAGGGGTCCACAGATACGCAGTATTTT.

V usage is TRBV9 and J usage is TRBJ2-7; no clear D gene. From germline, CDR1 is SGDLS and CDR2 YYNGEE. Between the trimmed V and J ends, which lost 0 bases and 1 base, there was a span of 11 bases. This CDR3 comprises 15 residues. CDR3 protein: CASSVGAGLSYEQYF. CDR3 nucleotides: TGTGCCAGCAGCGTAGGGGCAGGCCTGTCCTACGAGCAGTACTTC.